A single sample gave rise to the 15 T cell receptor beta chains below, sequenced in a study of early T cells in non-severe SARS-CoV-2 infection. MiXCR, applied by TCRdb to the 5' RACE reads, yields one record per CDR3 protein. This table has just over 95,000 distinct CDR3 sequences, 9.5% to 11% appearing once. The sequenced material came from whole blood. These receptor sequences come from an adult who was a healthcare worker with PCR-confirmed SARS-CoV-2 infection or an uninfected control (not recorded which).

As DNA, the CDR3 is TGTGCCAGCAGCTTAATTGGAGGGACAGGGGCCCAAGAGACCCAGTACTTC. Translated: CASSLIGGTGAQETQYF. The chain couples TRBV7-6 to TRBJ2-5, with TRBD1 identical over 10 bases. Germline V gene lookup returns CDR1 SGHVS and CDR2 FNYEAQ. The J segment lost 1 base and the V segment lost 2 bases, leaving 7 bases of the junction unmatched. The CDR3 totals 17 residues.

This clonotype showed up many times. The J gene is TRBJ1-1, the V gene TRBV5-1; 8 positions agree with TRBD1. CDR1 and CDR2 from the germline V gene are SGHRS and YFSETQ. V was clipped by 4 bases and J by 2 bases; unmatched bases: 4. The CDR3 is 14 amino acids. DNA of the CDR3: TGCGCCAGCAGCCTGGACAGGGTAAACACTGAAGCTTTCTTT. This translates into CASSLDRVNTEAFF.

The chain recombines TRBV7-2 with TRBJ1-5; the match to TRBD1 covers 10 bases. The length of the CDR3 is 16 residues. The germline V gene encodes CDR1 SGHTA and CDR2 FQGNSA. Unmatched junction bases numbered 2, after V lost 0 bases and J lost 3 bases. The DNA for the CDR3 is TGTGCCAGCAGCTTAGCCGGGACAGGGGTCAATCAGCCCCAGCATTTT. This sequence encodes CASSLAGTGVNQPQHF.

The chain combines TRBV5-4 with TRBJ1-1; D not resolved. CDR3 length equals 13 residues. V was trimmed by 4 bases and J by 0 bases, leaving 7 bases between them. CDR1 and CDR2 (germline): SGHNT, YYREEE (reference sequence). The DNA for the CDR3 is TGTGCCAGCAGCCGGAATATGAACACTGAAGCTTTCTTT. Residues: CASSRNMNTEAFF.

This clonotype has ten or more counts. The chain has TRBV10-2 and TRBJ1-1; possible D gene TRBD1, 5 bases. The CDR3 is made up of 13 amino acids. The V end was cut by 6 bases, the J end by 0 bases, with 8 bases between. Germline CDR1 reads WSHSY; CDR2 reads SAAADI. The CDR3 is CASSRVLNTEAFF. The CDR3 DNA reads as TGCGCCAGCAGCAGGGTTTTGAACACTGAAGCTTTCTTT.

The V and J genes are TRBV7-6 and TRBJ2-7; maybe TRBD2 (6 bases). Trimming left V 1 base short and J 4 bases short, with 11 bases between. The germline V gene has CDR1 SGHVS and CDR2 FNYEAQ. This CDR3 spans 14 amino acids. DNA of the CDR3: TGTGCCAGCAGCTTAGGCGGGGTTGAGTACGAGCAGTACTTC. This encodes CASSLGGVEYEQYF.

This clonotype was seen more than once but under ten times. The CDR3 reads CASSLGDSPRGEQYF. CDR3 DNA sequence: TGCGCCAGCAGCCTAGGGGACAGCCCTCGTGGCGAGCAGTACTTC. V and J are TRBV5-1 and TRBJ2-7; 7 bases agree with TRBD1. CDR3 length: 15 amino acids. Unmatched junction bases numbered 13, after V lost 4 bases and J lost 6 bases. CDR1 and CDR2 (germline): SGHRS, YFSETQ.

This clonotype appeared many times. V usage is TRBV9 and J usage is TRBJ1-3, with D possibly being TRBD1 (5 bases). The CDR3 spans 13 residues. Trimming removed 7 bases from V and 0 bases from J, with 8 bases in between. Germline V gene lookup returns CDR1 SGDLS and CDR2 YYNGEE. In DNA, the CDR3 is TGTGCCAGCGGGGCGGGCTCTGGAAACACCATATATTTT. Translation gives CASGAGSGNTIYF.

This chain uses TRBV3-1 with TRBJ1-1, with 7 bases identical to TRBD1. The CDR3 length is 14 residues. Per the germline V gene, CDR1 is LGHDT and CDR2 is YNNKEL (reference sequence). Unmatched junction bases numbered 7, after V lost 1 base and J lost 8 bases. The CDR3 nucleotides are TGTGCCAGCAGCCAAGGACAGGGAAGTTTCGAAGCTTTCTTT. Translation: CASSQGQGSFEAFF. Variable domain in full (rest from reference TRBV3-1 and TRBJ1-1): DTAVSQTPKYLVTQMGNDKSIKCEQNLGHDTMYWYKQDSKKFLKIMFSYNNKELIINETVPNRFSPKSPDKAHLNLHINSLELGDSAVYFCASSQGQGSFEAFFGQGTRLTVV.

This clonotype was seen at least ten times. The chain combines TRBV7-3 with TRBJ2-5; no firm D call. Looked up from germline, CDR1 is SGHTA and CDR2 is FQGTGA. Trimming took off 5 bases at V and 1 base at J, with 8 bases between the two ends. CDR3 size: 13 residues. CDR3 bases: TGTGCCAGCAGCCCAGACCTCCAAGAGACCCAGTACTTC. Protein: CASSPDLQETQYF. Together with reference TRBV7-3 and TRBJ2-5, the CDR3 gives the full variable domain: GAGVSQTPSNKVTEKGKYVELRCDPISGHTALYWYRQSLGQGPEFLIYFQGTGAADDSGLPNDRFFAVRPEGSVSTLKIQRTERGDSAVYLCASSPDLQETQYFGPGTRLLVL.

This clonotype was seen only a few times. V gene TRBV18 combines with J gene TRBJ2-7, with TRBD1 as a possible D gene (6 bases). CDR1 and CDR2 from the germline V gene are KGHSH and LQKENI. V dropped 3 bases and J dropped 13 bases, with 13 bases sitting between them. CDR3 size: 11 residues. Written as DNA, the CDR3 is TGTGCCAGCTCACCTGGAAACAGGGAATACTTC. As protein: CASSPGNREYF.

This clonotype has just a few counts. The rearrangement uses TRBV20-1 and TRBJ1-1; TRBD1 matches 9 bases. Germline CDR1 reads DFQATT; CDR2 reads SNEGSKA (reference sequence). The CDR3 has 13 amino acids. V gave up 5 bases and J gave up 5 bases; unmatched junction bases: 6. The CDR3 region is CSAPGQGRTEAFF. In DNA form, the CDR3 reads TGCAGTGCTCCAGGACAGGGGCGAACTGAAGCTTTCTTT.

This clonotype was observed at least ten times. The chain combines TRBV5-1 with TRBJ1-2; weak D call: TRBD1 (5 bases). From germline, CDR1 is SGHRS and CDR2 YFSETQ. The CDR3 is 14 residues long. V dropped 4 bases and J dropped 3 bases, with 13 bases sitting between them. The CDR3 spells CASSRTPADYGYTF. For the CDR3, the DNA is TGCGCCAGCAGCAGGACACCCGCTGACTATGGCTACACCTTC.

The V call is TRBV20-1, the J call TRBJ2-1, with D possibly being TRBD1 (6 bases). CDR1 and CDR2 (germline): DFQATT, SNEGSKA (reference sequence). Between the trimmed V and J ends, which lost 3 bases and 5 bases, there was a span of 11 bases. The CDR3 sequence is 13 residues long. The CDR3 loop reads CSASYRANNEQFF. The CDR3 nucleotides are TGCAGTGCTAGCTACAGGGCCAACAATGAGCAGTTCTTC.

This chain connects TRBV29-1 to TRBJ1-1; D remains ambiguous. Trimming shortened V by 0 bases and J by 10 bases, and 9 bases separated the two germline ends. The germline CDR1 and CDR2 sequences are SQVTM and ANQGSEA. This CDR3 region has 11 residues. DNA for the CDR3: TGCAGCGTTGAAGATCAAGGATTAGCTTTCTTT. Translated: CSVEDQGLAFF.